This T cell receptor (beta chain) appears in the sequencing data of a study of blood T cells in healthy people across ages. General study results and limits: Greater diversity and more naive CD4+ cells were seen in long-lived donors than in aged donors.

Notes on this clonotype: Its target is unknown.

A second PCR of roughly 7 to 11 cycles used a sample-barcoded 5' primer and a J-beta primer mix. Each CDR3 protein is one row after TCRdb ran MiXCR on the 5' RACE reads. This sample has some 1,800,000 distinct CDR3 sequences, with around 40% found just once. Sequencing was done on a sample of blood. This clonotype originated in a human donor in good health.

The CDR3 DNA reads as TGCGCCAGCAGCTTGGAAGGACATAACTATGGCTACACCTTC. Amino acid sequence: CASSLEGHNYGYTF. The V and J genes are TRBV5-1 and TRBJ1-2, with D possibly being TRBD1 (5 bases). The CDR3 totals 14 residues. Trimming cost V 0 bases and J 1 base, with 7 bases left between them. Per the germline V gene, CDR1 is SGHRS and CDR2 is YFSETQ.